This TCR beta chain originates from a study of shared clonotypes between healthy human individuals. Study context: Researchers assigned three CD4 naive, three CD4 memory, two CD8 naive and one CD8 memory plate to each donor. Study conclusions and caveats: Sequencing depth was a factor that was expected to affect clonotype sharing among donors. Some naive CD4 clonotypes, roughly 4.5%, turned up in common across several donors.

Those who donated, Caucasian adults without exception, all lived in Nashville, Tennessee. To note about this clone: Its antigen remains unknown.

Trimming took 1 base from V and 9 from J; bases not matched to a gene: 9. The V gene's germline CDR1 is PRHDT and CDR2 FYEKMQ (reference sequence). CDR3 size: 15 residues. This table comes from immunoSEQ multiplex PCR, and its TCRdb copy is limited to in-frame clones, with some not included. This sample has about 320,000 clones, with around 87% found just once. Sequencing was carried out using memory CD8+ T cells sorted from blood. Stated subset: CD45RO+ cells pooled with CCR7-negative TemRA cells. The chain couples TRBV13 to TRBJ2-7; 10 bases align to TRBD1. This clonotype was obtained from a man between 18 and 35 years old in good health. CDR3 bases: TGTGCCAGCAGCTTAGAGGGGACAGGGGCCGTAGGGCAGTACTTC. It specifies CASSLEGTGAVGQYF.